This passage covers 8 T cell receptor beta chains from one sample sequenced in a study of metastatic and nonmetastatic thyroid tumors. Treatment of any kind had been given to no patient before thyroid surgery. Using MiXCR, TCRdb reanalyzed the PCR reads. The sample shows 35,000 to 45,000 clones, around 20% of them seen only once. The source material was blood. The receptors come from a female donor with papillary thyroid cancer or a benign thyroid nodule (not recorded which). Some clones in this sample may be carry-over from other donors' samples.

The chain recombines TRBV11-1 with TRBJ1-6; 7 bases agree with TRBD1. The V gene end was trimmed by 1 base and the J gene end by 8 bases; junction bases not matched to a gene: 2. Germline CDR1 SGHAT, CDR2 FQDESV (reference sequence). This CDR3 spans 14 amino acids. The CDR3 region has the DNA TGTGCCAGCAGCTTAGGGGACAGCGATTCACCCCTCCACTTT. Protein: CASSLGDSDSPLHF.

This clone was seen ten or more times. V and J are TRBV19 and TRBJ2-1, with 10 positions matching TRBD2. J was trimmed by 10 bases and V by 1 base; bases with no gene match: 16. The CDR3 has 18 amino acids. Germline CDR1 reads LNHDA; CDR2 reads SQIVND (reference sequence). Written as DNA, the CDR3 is TGTGCCAGTAGTATAGCGGCTAGCGGGAGAGTCTTTTTGTGGGAGCAGTTCTTC. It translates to CASSIAASGRVFLWEQFF.

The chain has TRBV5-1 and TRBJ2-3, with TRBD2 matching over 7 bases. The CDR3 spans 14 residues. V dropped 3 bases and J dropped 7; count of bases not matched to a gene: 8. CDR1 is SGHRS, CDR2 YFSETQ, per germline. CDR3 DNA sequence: TGCGCCAGCAGCTCCGGCGGGAGTGCATATACGCAGTATTTT. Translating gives CASSSGGSAYTQYF.

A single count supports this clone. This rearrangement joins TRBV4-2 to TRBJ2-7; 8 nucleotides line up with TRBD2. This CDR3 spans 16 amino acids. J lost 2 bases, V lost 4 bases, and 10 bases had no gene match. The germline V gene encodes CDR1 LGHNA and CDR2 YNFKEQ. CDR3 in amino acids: CASSPTAAGVTYEQYF. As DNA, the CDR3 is TGTGCCAGCAGCCCCACCGCAGCGGGAGTGACCTACGAGCAGTACTTC.

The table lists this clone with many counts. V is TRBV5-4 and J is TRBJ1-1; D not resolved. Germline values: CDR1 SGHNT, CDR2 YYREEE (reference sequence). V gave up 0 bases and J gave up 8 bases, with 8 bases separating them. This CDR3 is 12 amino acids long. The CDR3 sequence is CASSLVNGEAFF. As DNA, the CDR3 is TGTGCCAGCAGCTTGGTGAACGGGGAAGCTTTCTTT.

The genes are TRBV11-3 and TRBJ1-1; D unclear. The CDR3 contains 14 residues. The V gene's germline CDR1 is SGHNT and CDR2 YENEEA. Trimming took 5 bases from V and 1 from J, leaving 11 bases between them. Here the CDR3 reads CASSTTRRNTEAFF. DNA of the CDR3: TGTGCCAGCAGCACGACCCGAAGGAACACTGAAGCTTTCTTT.

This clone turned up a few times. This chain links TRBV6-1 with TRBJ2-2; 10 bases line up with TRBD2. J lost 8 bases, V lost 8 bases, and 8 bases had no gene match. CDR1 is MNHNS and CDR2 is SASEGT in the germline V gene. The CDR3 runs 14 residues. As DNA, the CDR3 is TGTGCCAGCCGATCTAGCGGGAGTTCTGGGGAGCTGTTTTTT. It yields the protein CASRSSGSSGELFF.

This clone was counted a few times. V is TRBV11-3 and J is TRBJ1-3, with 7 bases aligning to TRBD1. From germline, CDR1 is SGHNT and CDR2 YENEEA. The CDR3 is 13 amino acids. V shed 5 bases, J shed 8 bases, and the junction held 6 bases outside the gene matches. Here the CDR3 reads CASSVHRGDTIYF. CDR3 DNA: TGTGCCAGCAGCGTACACAGGGGTGACACCATATATTTT.